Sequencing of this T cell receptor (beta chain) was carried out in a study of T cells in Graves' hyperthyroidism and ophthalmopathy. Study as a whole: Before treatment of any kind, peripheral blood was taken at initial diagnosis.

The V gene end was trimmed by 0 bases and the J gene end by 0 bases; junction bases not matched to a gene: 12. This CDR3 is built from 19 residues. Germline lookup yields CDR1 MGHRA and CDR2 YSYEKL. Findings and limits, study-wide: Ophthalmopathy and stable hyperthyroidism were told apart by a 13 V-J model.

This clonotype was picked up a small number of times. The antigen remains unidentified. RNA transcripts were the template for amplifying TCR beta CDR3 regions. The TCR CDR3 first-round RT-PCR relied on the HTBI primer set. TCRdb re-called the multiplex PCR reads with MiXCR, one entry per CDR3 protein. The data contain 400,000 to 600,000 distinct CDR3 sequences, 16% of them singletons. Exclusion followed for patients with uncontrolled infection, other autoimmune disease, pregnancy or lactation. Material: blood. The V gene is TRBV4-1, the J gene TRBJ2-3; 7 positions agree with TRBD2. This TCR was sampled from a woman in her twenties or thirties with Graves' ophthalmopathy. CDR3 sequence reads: CASSQDDASGLTSTDTQYF. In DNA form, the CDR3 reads TGCGCCAGCAGCCAAGATGACGCTAGCGGACTAACTAGCACAGATACGCAGTATTTT.